A selection of T cell receptor beta chains follows, all from one sample in a study of PD-1 blockade in classical Hodgkin lymphoma. Profiled with immunoSEQ multiplex PCR; TCRdb holds only in-frame clones, not every one. The sample carries under 9,500 clones, about 90% recorded once. Sequencing was carried out using CD8+ T cells from blood. The receptor set was obtained from a human donor with classical Hodgkin lymphoma. Each CDR3 is given with its conserved first and last residue. A D gene is named only where the DNA matches it firmly. A clone size is listed for some rows: how often the clone was seen (once, few, many), or a class if it is expanded.

>NA|TRBV27|NA|TRBJ1-1
CASSLSPGLNTEAFF
TGTGCCAGCAGTTTATCTCCAGGCTTGAACACTGAAGCTTTCTTT
>NA|TRBV7-2|NA|TRBJ2-5
CASSLVWQGGYQETQYF
TGTGCCAGCAGCTTAGTTTGGCAGGGCGGGTACCAAGAGACCCAGTACTTC
>TRBD1|TRBV10-3|NA|TRBJ1-5
CAISATGANQPQHF
TGTGCCATCAGTGCGACAGGGGCCAATCAGCCCCAGCATTTT
>TRBD1|TRBV27|NA|TRBJ2-2
CASSLYAGQGATGELFF
TGTGCCAGCAGTTTATATGCGGGACAGGGGGCTACCGGGGAGCTGTTTTTT
>NA|TRBV28|NA|TRBJ1-1
CASSLLRQSEAFF
TGTGCCAGCAGTTTATTAAGACAGAGTGAAGCTTTCTTT
>NA|TRBV5-1|NA|TRBJ2-1
CASSFSGSYNEQFF
TGCGCCAGCAGCTTCAGCGGTTCCTACAATGAGCAGTTCTTC
>NA|TRBV5-1|NA|TRBJ2-3
CASSPLPGRSTDTQYF
TGCGCCAGCAGCCCCTTGCCGGGACGGAGCACAGATACGCAGTATTTT
>NA|TRBV6-1|NA|TRBJ2-7
CASSGPGREAYEQYF
TGTGCCAGCAGTGGACCGGGACGGGAAGCCTACGAGCAGTACTTC
>TRBD2|TRBV18|NA|TRBJ2-7
CASSLTSGRSYEQYF
TGTGCCAGCTCACTGACTAGCGGCAGATCCTACGAGCAGTACTTC
>TRBD1|TRBV7-9|NA|TRBJ2-1
CASSPGTGGHEQFF
TGTGCCAGCAGCCCAGGGACAGGGGGCCATGAGCAGTTCTTC
>NA|TRBV27|NA|TRBJ2-7
CASGIFRGSSYEQYF
TGTGCCAGCGGGATATTCAGGGGTTCCTCCTACGAGCAGTACTTC
>NA|TRBV4-3|NA|TRBJ1-4
CASSQEEAGGGEKLFF
TGCGCCAGCAGCCAAGAAGAGGCCGGTGGAGGGGAAAAACTGTTTTTT
>TRBD2|TRBV27|NA|TRBJ2-1
CASSQLAGEVHEQFF
TGTGCCAGCAGTCAACTAGCGGGAGAAGTGCATGAGCAGTTCTTC
>NA|TRBV28|NA|TRBJ2-5
CASTSRFQETQYF
TGTGCCAGTACCTCCAGATTCCAAGAGACCCAGTACTTC
>NA|TRBV19|NA|TRBJ1-3
CASSIYSVSGNTIYF
TGTGCCAGTAGTATATACAGTGTGTCTGGAAACACCATATATTTT
>NA|TRBV6-6|once|TRBJ2-1
CASSYSLGSNEQFF
TGTGCCAGCAGTTACTCCTTGGGGAGCAATGAGCAGTTCTTC
>NA|TRBV7-9|NA|TRBJ1-1
CASSLVVGVPMNTEAFF
TGTGCCAGCAGCTTAGTCGTGGGGGTCCCCATGAACACTGAAGCTTTCTTT
>NA|TRBV15|NA|TRBJ2-5
CATSRVRQVQETQYF
TGTGCCACCAGCAGAGTAAGGCAGGTTCAAGAGACCCAGTACTTC
>TRBD2|TRBV2|NA|TRBJ2-7
CASSETPGLAGVDEQYF
TGTGCCAGCAGTGAAACGCCGGGACTAGCGGGAGTAGACGAGCAGTACTTC
>TRBD1|TRBV27|large|TRBJ1-5
CATRRTGGAGNQPQHF
TGTGCCACCCGGCGGACAGGGGGCGCGGGTAATCAGCCCCAGCATTTT
>NA|TRBV6-6|NA|TRBJ2-1
CASSYGTRDEQFF
TGTGCCAGCAGTTACGGGACCCGCGATGAGCAGTTCTTC
>TRBD1|TRBV15|NA|TRBJ2-2
CATSRDLETGKTGELFF
TGTGCCACCAGCAGAGATTTGGAGACAGGGAAGACCGGGGAGCTGTTTTTT
>TRBD2|TRBV19|NA|TRBJ2-7
CASGGLAAQYHTDEQYF
TGTGCGAGTGGAGGACTAGCGGCTCAGTACCACACCGACGAGCAGTACTTC
>TRBD2|TRBV28|NA|TRBJ2-7
CASRAVGGGSYEQYF
TGTGCCAGCAGGGCCGTTGGGGGGGGCTCCTACGAGCAGTACTTC
>NA|TRBV7-2|NA|TRBJ1-5
CASSFWTGNQPQHF
TGTGCCAGCAGCTTCTGGACGGGAAATCAGCCCCAGCATTTT
>NA|TRBV10-2|NA|TRBJ1-5
CASRAGFQPQHF
TGCGCCAGCAGGGCGGGGTTTCAGCCCCAGCATTTT
>TRBD1|TRBV7-7|NA|TRBJ2-7
CASSIDRGHEQYF
TGTGCTAGCAGCATCGACAGGGGCCACGAGCAGTACTTC
>NA|TRBV21-1|NA|TRBJ1-2
CASSHGQGWYYDGYTF
TGTGCCAGCAGCCACGGACAGGGATGGTATTACGATGGCTACACCTTC
>NA|TRBV21-1|once|TRBJ1-1
CASSKNWGPRAFF
TGTGCCAGCAGCAAAAACTGGGGCCCTCGTGCTTTCTTT
>NA|TRBV10-1|NA|TRBJ1-4
CASSPTSQGEKLFF
TGCGCCAGCAGCCCAACTTCCCAGGGGGAAAAACTGTTTTTT
>NA|TRBV5-1|NA|TRBJ1-2
CASSRNYRDGYTF
TGCGCCAGCAGCCGTAATTACAGGGATGGCTACACCTTC
>TRBD1|TRBV2|NA|TRBJ2-7
CASSGDREVLSYEQYF
TGTGCCAGCAGCGGGGACAGGGAAGTTTTGTCCTACGAGCAGTACTTC
>TRBD2|TRBV2|NA|TRBJ2-3
CASRTSGPSTDTQYF
TGTGCCAGCAGGACTAGCGGGCCTAGCACAGATACGCAGTATTTT
>NA|TRBV27|NA|TRBJ1-2
CASSLGGTNYGYTF
TGTGCCAGCAGTTTAGGGGGAACTAACTATGGCTACACCTTC
>NA|TRBV15|NA|TRBJ2-2
CATSRERHVPGELFF
TGTGCCACCAGCAGAGAAAGGCACGTACCCGGGGAGCTGTTTTTT